The 16 T cell receptor beta chains in this list originate from one sample, sequenced in a study of blood T cell repertoires in COVID-19. Clones were sequenced by immunoSEQ multiplex PCR, and TCRdb holds only the in-frame ones, with some missing. The table lists about 400,000 clones, under 90% of them singletons. The sequenced sample consisted of PBMCs or T cells enriched from blood (not recorded which). The receptor source for this set is a woman aged 25 to 39 who had recovered from COVID-19.

The chain links TRBV11-2 to TRBJ2-3, with D maybe TRBD2 (5 bases). Germline loops: CDR1 SGHAT, CDR2 FQNNGV. This CDR3 contains 13 residues. DNA of the CDR3: TGTGCTTTACGTCCAGCGGACACAGATACGCAGTATTTT. Its translation: CALRPADTDTQYF. Drawing the rest from reference TRBV11-2 and TRBJ2-3, the complete variable domain is EAGVAQSPRYKIIEKRQSVAFWCNPISGHATLYWYQQILGQGPKLLIQFQNNGVVDDSQLPKDRFSAERLKGVDSTLKIQPAKLEDSAVYLCALRPADTDTQYFGPGTRLTVL.

This chain connects TRBV27 to TRBJ1-5, with D perhaps TRBD1 (5 bases). The CDR3 contains 15 residues. V dropped 6 bases and J dropped 1 base, with 13 bases sitting between them. Germline assignment: CDR1 MNHEY and CDR2 SMNVEV (reference sequence). This CDR3 reads CASSLGGPSNQPQHF. The CDR3 DNA follows: TGTGCCAGCAGCCTCGGGGGACCGAGCAATCAGCCCCAGCATTTT.

The table lists this clone with a count of one. Mismatch with germline at one junction end may stem from a read error. V usage is TRBV2 and J usage is TRBJ2-1; D possibly corresponds to TRBD2 (7 bases). The CDR3 runs 15 residues. The germline V gene encodes CDR1 SNHLY and CDR2 FYNNEI. CDR3 sequence: CAGRGLAGTNNEQFF. In DNA form, the CDR3 reads TGTGCCGGCAGGGGATTAGCGGGTACTAACAATGAGCAGTTCTTC.

The V call is TRBV30, the J call TRBJ1-2, with a tentative D call TRBD1 (6 bases). CDR3 length: 12 residues. V was trimmed by 2 bases and J by 8 bases, leaving 12 bases between them. Germline V gene data show CDR1 as GTSNPN and CDR2 as SVGIG (reference sequence). CDR3 DNA sequence: TGTGCCTGGAGTATAGGGGGAAACGGCTACACCTTC. Translation: CAWSIGGNGYTF.

The chain has TRBV10-2 and TRBJ1-4; D gene uncertain. CDR1 is WSHSY and CDR2 is SAAADI in the germline V gene. The CDR3 loop spans 14 amino acids. The V end was cut by 7 bases, the J end by 3 bases, with 12 bases between. The CDR3 DNA is TGCGCCAGCACTATGACCAGGCCTAATGAAAAACTGTTTTTT. It codes for CASTMTRPNEKLFF.

The CDR3 is CASSSKSGRAFSYNEQFF. The CDR3 DNA is TGTGCCAGCAGTTCGAAAAGCGGGAGGGCTTTCTCTTACAATGAGCAGTTCTTC. The gene calls are TRBV27 and TRBJ2-1, with TRBD2 matching over 10 bases. Germline V gene data show CDR1 as MNHEY and CDR2 as SMNVEV (reference sequence). The CDR3 extends over 18 amino acids. J gave up 4 bases and V 4 bases, and 13 bases lay outside the gene matches.

This chain links TRBV9 with TRBJ2-7; D perhaps matches TRBD2 (6 bases). The germline V gene encodes CDR1 SGDLS and CDR2 YYNGEE. The V end lost 1 base, the J end lost 5 bases, and 16 bases lay between the germline ends. The length of the CDR3 is 15 residues. The CDR3 here is CASSVRDGGADEQYF. The DNA for the CDR3 is TGTGCCAGCAGCGTACGGGACGGGGGAGCCGACGAGCAGTACTTC.

This clone was counted between two and nine times. The chain recombines TRBV1 with TRBJ2-7; TRBD2, the table's D call, lacks a check against the DNA. TRBV1 is annotated as a pseudogene. This CDR3 has 15 amino acids. The CDR3 DNA follows: TGCACCAGCAGCCGAGAACTGACTACCCTCTACGAGCAGTACTTC. This encodes CTSSRELTTLYEQYF.

The CDR3 here is CASSSEWEGSETQYF. The CDR3 nucleotides read TGTGCCAGCAGTTCGGAGTGGGAGGGCTCAGAGACCCAGTACTTC. The chain uses TRBV28 and TRBJ2-5; 7 positions match TRBD2. Germline trimming cut 4 bases from V and 4 bases from J; bases unmatched to any gene: 9. This CDR3 has 15 amino acids. Germline V lookup: CDR1 MDHEN, CDR2 SYDVKM.

The rearrangement links TRBV19 to TRBJ2-5, with 8 nucleotides matching TRBD2. The V gene end was trimmed by 5 bases and the J gene end by 5 bases; junction bases not matched to a gene: 10. Germline lookup yields CDR1 LNHDA and CDR2 SQIVND (reference sequence). The CDR3 length is 15 residues. CDR3 sequence: CASSPRTSFGETQYF. The CDR3 nucleotides read TGTGCCAGTAGTCCCCGGACTAGCTTTGGGGAGACCCAGTACTTC.

This chain links TRBV5-1 with TRBJ1-4, with 10 bases lining up with TRBD1. This CDR3 is built from 16 residues. CDR1 is SGHRS, CDR2 YFSETQ, per germline. V lost 5 bases to trimming and J lost 5 bases; unmatched junction nucleotides: 9. CDR3: CASRQGQGFGNEKLFF. CDR3 sequence (DNA): TGCGCCAGCAGACAGGGACAGGGGTTTGGCAATGAAAAACTGTTTTTT. Together with reference TRBV5-1 and TRBJ1-4, the CDR3 gives the full variable domain: KAGVTQTPRYLIKTRGQQVTLSCSPISGHRSVSWYQQTPGQGLQFLFEYFSETQRNKGNFPGRFSGRQFSNSRSEMNVSTLELGDSALYLCASRQGQGFGNEKLFFGSGTQLSVL.

This clone was seen once. V is TRBV7-3 and J is TRBJ2-3; TRBD2 aligns across 13 bases. CDR3 size: 18 residues. V lost 6 bases to trimming and J lost 6 bases; unmatched junction nucleotides: 15. The germline gives CDR1 SGHTA, CDR2 FQGTGA. This chain's CDR3 is CASSPGLAGANFPDTQYF. The CDR3 DNA is TGTGCCAGCAGTCCTGGACTAGCGGGAGCCAATTTCCCCGATACGCAGTATTTT.

The chain carries TRBV14 and TRBJ1-4, with D possibly being TRBD1 (6 bases). CDR1 SGHDN and CDR2 FVKESK come from the germline V gene. V lost 0 bases and J lost 1, with 15 bases in between. CDR3 length equals 18 residues. DNA for the CDR3: TGTGCCAGCAGCCAAGATTTCTGGGAGACAGGAACTAATGAAAAACTGTTTTTT. Protein sequence: CASSQDFWETGTNEKLFF.

The rearrangement uses TRBV7-8 and TRBJ1-5; TRBD1 aligns across 7 bases. Germline CDR1 is SGHVS and CDR2 is FQNEAQ. Losses at the gene ends were 5 bases for V and 2 bases for J; bases not matched to a gene: 6. There are 15 residues in the CDR3. CDR3 coding DNA: TGTGCCAGCAGCCCCGACAGGGCGCGCAATCAGCCCCAGCATTTT. Amino acids: CASSPDRARNQPQHF.

The chain couples TRBV3-1 (or the pseudogene TRBV3-2) to TRBJ1-6, with D hard to call. Germline CDR1 reads LGHDT; CDR2 reads YNNKEL (reference sequence). The ends were cut back, 2 bases at V and 0 bases at J, with 14 bases in the middle. The CDR3 contains 18 residues. The CDR3 DNA is TGTGCCAGCAGCCAAATATTCACTGGGAGCTCCTATAATTCACCCCTCCACTTT. Encoded protein: CASSQIFTGSSYNSPLHF.

The J gene is TRBJ1-2, the V gene TRBV6-5; D perhaps matches TRBD1 (5 bases). Germline V lookup: CDR1 MNHEY, CDR2 SVGAGI. The CDR3 loop spans 14 amino acids. V lost 2 bases, J lost 11 bases, and 18 bases lay in between. This CDR3 reads CASSYDDSPRRYTF. The CDR3 DNA sequence: TGTGCCAGCAGTTACGATGACAGCCCAAGAAGGTACACCTTC.